This T cell receptor beta chain was obtained from a study of tumor and adjacent non-tumor tissue in lung cancer. The overall study: Samples averaged around 3.9 million productive TCRbeta reads each. Study-wide points: Tumor tissue had significantly higher TCR diversity than normal lung.

In the case of this clonotype: Its antigen is unknown. Germline is not matched at one junction end, which may reflect a read error.

TCRbeta libraries were built with three rounds of nested PCR, modified from ARM-PCR. Via MiXCR, TCRdb re-called the multiplex PCR reads, giving one row per CDR3 protein. The table has fewer than 100,000 distinct CDR3 sequences, approximately 77% seen once. RNA was extracted from bulk tissue without any cell sorting. Germline loops: CDR1 ENHRY, CDR2 SYGVKD. The CDR3 runs to 14 residues. The origin of this receptor is a woman in her 40s with non-small cell lung cancer. Sequencing input: lung tumor tissue. This chain connects TRBV10-3 to TRBJ2-5, with a weak D call TRBD2 (6 bases). This CDR3 is CAISDSASVEIQYF. CDR3 DNA sequence: TGTGCCATCAGTGATTCTGCTAGCGTAGAGATCCAGTACTTC.